These T cell receptor beta chains were read from a single sample in a study of blood T cell repertoires in COVID-19. Here immunoSEQ multiplex PCR was the method, and the copy in TCRdb shows in-frame clones only, minus some. Of 50,000 to 55,000 clones in the sample, approximately 90% were seen once. The source material was peripheral blood. These receptors originate from a man between 65 and 85 years old with acute or convalescent COVID-19. Each CDR3 is given with its conserved first and last residue. The order of the fields is clone size, D gene, J gene, V gene, CDR3 protein, CDR3 DNA. D genes are given only for firm matches. Size is omitted from some rows. Given values are once, few, many or a class for expanded clones.

clone_size: -
d_call: TRBD1
j_call: TRBJ1-2
v_call: TRBV6-5
cdr3_aa: CASSQRTGGTYGYTF
cdr3_nt: TGTGCCAGCAGTCAACGGACAGGGGGAACCTATGGCTACACCTTC

clone_size: -
d_call: TRBD2
j_call: TRBJ2-1
v_call: TRBV7-2
cdr3_aa: CASSNVPLAGAGEQFF
cdr3_nt: TGTGCCAGCAGCAATGTCCCACTAGCGGGAGCCGGGGAGCAGTTCTTC

clone_size: -
d_call: -
j_call: TRBJ1-1
v_call: TRBV5-4
cdr3_aa: CASSILNTEAFF
cdr3_nt: TGTGCCAGCAGCATATTGAACACTGAAGCTTTCTTT

clone_size: -
d_call: -
j_call: TRBJ1-5
v_call: TRBV19
cdr3_aa: CASSRDFSKPQHF
cdr3_nt: TGTGCCAGTAGTAGGGACTTCTCAAAGCCCCAGCATTTT

clone_size: -
d_call: TRBD1
j_call: TRBJ1-4
v_call: TRBV9
cdr3_aa: CASSAGTGAVREKLFF
cdr3_nt: TGTGCCAGCAGCGCTGGTACAGGGGCCGTTCGTGAAAAACTGTTTTTT

clone_size: few
d_call: -
j_call: TRBJ1-1
v_call: TRBV2
cdr3_aa: CATGDNLNTEAFF
cdr3_nt: TGTGCCACCGGGGACAACCTGAACACTGAAGCTTTCTTT

clone_size: -
d_call: -
j_call: TRBJ1-4
v_call: TRBV7-2
cdr3_aa: CASSIRGSEKLFF
cdr3_nt: TGTGCCAGCAGCATCCGGGGGAGTGAAAAACTGTTTTTT

clone_size: -
d_call: TRBD2
j_call: TRBJ2-3
v_call: TRBV6-4
cdr3_aa: CASSELAVSTDTQYF
cdr3_nt: TGTGCCAGCAGTGAACTAGCGGTTAGCACAGATACGCAGTATTTT

clone_size: -
d_call: TRBD1
j_call: TRBJ2-5
v_call: TRBV5-1
cdr3_aa: CASSWGGQGQETQYF
cdr3_nt: TGCGCCAGCAGCTGGGGAGGACAGGGGCAAGAGACCCAGTACTTC

clone_size: once
d_call: TRBD1
j_call: TRBJ2-3
v_call: TRBV11-3
cdr3_aa: CASSLGGTGSTDTQYF
cdr3_nt: TGTGCCAGCAGCTTAGGGGGGACAGGGAGCACAGATACGCAGTATTTT

clone_size: -
d_call: TRBD1
j_call: TRBJ1-6
v_call: TRBV29-1
cdr3_aa: CSVRQGANSPLHF
cdr3_nt: TGCAGCGTTAGACAGGGGGCAAATTCACCCCTCCACTTT

clone_size: -
d_call: TRBD1
j_call: TRBJ1-1
v_call: TRBV5-6
cdr3_aa: CASSPVGQGAEAFF
cdr3_nt: TGTGCCAGCAGCCCCGTCGGACAGGGGGCTGAAGCTTTCTTT

clone_size: -
d_call: -
j_call: TRBJ1-6
v_call: TRBV6-2/TRBV6-3
cdr3_aa: CASSYGGYNSPLHF
cdr3_nt: TGTGCCAGCAGTTACGGGGGGTATAATTCACCCCTCCACTTT

clone_size: once
d_call: -
j_call: TRBJ2-1
v_call: TRBV28
cdr3_aa: CASSFSYNEQFF
cdr3_nt: TGTGCCAGCAGTTTCAGTTACAATGAGCAGTTCTTC

clone_size: -
d_call: -
j_call: TRBJ1-4
v_call: TRBV9
cdr3_aa: CASSAPYRTEKDEKLFF
cdr3_nt: TGTGCCAGCAGCGCCCCATACCGTACAGAGAAGGATGAAAAACTGTTTTTT

clone_size: -
d_call: TRBD1
j_call: TRBJ2-2
v_call: TRBV2
cdr3_aa: CASINRGQNTGELFF
cdr3_nt: TGTGCCAGCATAAACAGGGGGCAGAACACCGGGGAGCTGTTTTTT

clone_size: once
d_call: TRBD1
j_call: TRBJ1-1
v_call: TRBV9
cdr3_aa: CASSGDSYTEAFF
cdr3_nt: TGTGCCAGCAGCGGGGACAGTTACACTGAAGCTTTCTTT

clone_size: -
d_call: TRBD1
j_call: TRBJ1-5
v_call: TRBV6-2/TRBV6-3
cdr3_aa: CASSSPRGTGGGQPQHF
cdr3_nt: TGTGCCAGCAGTTCTCCTCGGGGCACAGGGGGGGGACAGCCCCAGCATTTT

clone_size: -
d_call: -
j_call: TRBJ1-5
v_call: TRBV10-2
cdr3_aa: CASRQGPYQPQHF
cdr3_nt: TGCGCCAGCCGTCAGGGGCCCTATCAGCCCCAGCATTTT

clone_size: -
d_call: -
j_call: TRBJ2-2
v_call: TRBV5-4
cdr3_aa: CASRKADGELFF
cdr3_nt: TGTGCCAGCAGAAAAGCGGACGGGGAGCTGTTTTTT

clone_size: -
d_call: TRBD1
j_call: TRBJ1-4
v_call: TRBV9
cdr3_aa: CASSHAGTGNEKLFF
cdr3_nt: TGTGCCAGCAGCCACGCCGGGACAGGGAATGAAAAACTGTTTTTT

clone_size: -
d_call: TRBD1
j_call: TRBJ1-1
v_call: TRBV4-3
cdr3_aa: CASSQEYRGFTEAFF
cdr3_nt: TGCGCCAGCAGCCAGGAATACAGGGGATTCACTGAAGCTTTCTTT

clone_size: -
d_call: TRBD1
j_call: TRBJ1-1
v_call: TRBV4-3
cdr3_aa: CASSQDRGGTEAFF
cdr3_nt: TGCGCCAGCAGCCAGGACAGGGGTGGAACTGAAGCTTTCTTT

clone_size: -
d_call: -
j_call: TRBJ2-7
v_call: TRBV7-9
cdr3_aa: CASSPQATDEQYF
cdr3_nt: TGTGCCAGCAGTCCACAGGCTACCGACGAGCAGTACTTC

clone_size: -
d_call: TRBD1
j_call: TRBJ1-6
v_call: TRBV5-1
cdr3_aa: CASSLGGQNSPLHF
cdr3_nt: TGCGCCAGCAGCTTAGGGGGCCAAAATTCACCCCTCCACTTT

clone_size: -
d_call: -
j_call: TRBJ1-1
v_call: TRBV12-3/TRBV12-4
cdr3_aa: CASRPRRGTEAFF
cdr3_nt: TGTGCCAGCAGACCGCGGAGAGGCACTGAAGCTTTCTTT

clone_size: -
d_call: TRBD1
j_call: TRBJ1-1
v_call: TRBV5-4
cdr3_aa: CASSSKTGETEAFF
cdr3_nt: TGTGCCAGCAGCTCCAAGACAGGGGAAACTGAAGCTTTCTTT

clone_size: -
d_call: -
j_call: TRBJ1-1
v_call: TRBV14
cdr3_aa: CASSQVGGAKTEAFF
cdr3_nt: TGTGCCAGCAGCCAAGTTGGAGGGGCAAAGACTGAAGCTTTCTTT

clone_size: once
d_call: TRBD1
j_call: TRBJ2-1
v_call: TRBV28
cdr3_aa: CASRLGQPTDEQFF
cdr3_nt: TGTGCCAGCAGGTTGGGACAGCCTACCGATGAGCAGTTCTTC

clone_size: -
d_call: TRBD1
j_call: TRBJ2-5
v_call: TRBV5-1
cdr3_aa: CASSLGQGPETQYF
cdr3_nt: TGCGCCAGCAGCCTAGGACAGGGGCCGGAGACCCAGTACTTC

clone_size: -
d_call: -
j_call: TRBJ2-7
v_call: TRBV7-2
cdr3_aa: CASRSAGLYEQYF
cdr3_nt: TGTGCCAGCAGGAGCGCTGGCCTTTACGAGCAGTACTTC

clone_size: -
d_call: TRBD1
j_call: TRBJ2-6
v_call: TRBV2
cdr3_aa: CASTKGQGAGANVLTF
cdr3_nt: TGTGCCAGCACCAAGGGACAGGGCGCAGGGGCCAACGTCCTGACTTTC

clone_size: -
d_call: -
j_call: TRBJ1-2
v_call: TRBV7-2
cdr3_aa: CASSRESYGYTF
cdr3_nt: TGTGCCAGCTCAAGGGAGTCCTATGGCTACACCTTC

clone_size: -
d_call: TRBD2
j_call: TRBJ2-2
v_call: TRBV7-9
cdr3_aa: CASSQSGGPGELFF
cdr3_nt: TGTGCCAGCAGCCAGTCGGGGGGACCCGGGGAGCTGTTTTTT

clone_size: -
d_call: -
j_call: TRBJ2-2
v_call: TRBV6-6
cdr3_aa: CASSYEGEDTGELFF
cdr3_nt: TGTGCCAGCAGTTACGAGGGGGAAGACACCGGGGAGCTGTTTTTT

clone_size: -
d_call: -
j_call: TRBJ1-3
v_call: TRBV7-6
cdr3_aa: CASSTTGAGNTIYF
cdr3_nt: TGTGCCAGCAGCACGACAGGAGCTGGAAACACCATATATTTT

clone_size: -
d_call: TRBD2
j_call: TRBJ2-5
v_call: TRBV14
cdr3_aa: CASSQSASGRGTQYF
cdr3_nt: TGTGCCAGCAGCCAAAGTGCTAGCGGACGGGGGACCCAGTACTTC